Below are 11 T cell receptor beta chains sequenced from a single sample in a study of T cell clonotyping in hematopoietic cell transplantation. Method: immunoSEQ multiplex PCR; TCRdb's copy keeps in-frame clones and lacks some. The data contain around 7,000 clones, just over 95% of them singletons. The starting material was PBMCs, obtained 30 days after allogeneic stem cell transplant. The receptors shown here come from a male patient between 60 and 69 years old who had an allogeneic stem cell transplant from a related donor, so the T cells may come from the graft donor. Some clones in this sample may be carry-over from other donors' samples.

This chain joins TRBV7-6 and TRBJ2-7; 9 nucleotides match TRBD1. V gave up 5 bases and J gave up 3 bases; unmatched junction bases: 5. Per germline, CDR1 SGHVS and CDR2 FNYEAQ. The CDR3 sequence is 14 residues long. CDR3 amino acids: CASSRLTGGYEQYF. The CDR3 DNA follows: TGTGCCAGCAGCAGATTGACAGGGGGCTACGAGCAGTACTTC.

The chain carries TRBV11-3 and TRBJ1-1, with 9 bases identical to TRBD1. Germline V gene sequence: CDR1 SGHNT, CDR2 YENEEA. The CDR3 extends over 15 amino acids. V trimming: 5 bases; J trimming: 4 bases; junction bases outside the gene matches: 8. CDR3 region: CASSTRTGETTEAFF. CDR3 nucleotide sequence: TGTGCCAGCAGCACTCGGACAGGGGAGACCACTGAAGCTTTCTTT.

The rearrangement joins TRBV4-3 to TRBJ1-3; tentatively, D is TRBD1 (6 bases). Trimming removed 6 bases from V and 0 bases from J, with 15 bases in between. Per germline, CDR1 LGHNA and CDR2 YSLEER. The CDR3 length is 16 residues. In DNA, the CDR3 is TGCGCCAGCAGTCCCTCAGGGGCCAACTCTGGAAACACCATATATTTT. It translates to CASSPSGANSGNTIYF.

This chain joins TRBV6-6 and TRBJ1-2, with 11 bases lining up with TRBD1. This CDR3 has 14 amino acids. J was trimmed by 5 bases and V by 6 bases; bases with no gene match: 5. Per germline, CDR1 MNHNY and CDR2 SVGAGI (reference sequence). The CDR3 region is CASRGTGGSYGYTF. The CDR3 DNA sequence: TGTGCCAGCAGGGGGACAGGGGGATCTTATGGCTACACCTTC.

V usage is TRBV6-6 and J usage is TRBJ1-2; 11 nucleotides line up with TRBD1. Germline V CDR1 and CDR2: MNHNY, SVGAGI (reference sequence). This CDR3 is 14 amino acids long. With 5 bases clipped from V and 5 bases from J, the junction kept 4 bases outside the gene matches. The CDR3 spells CASSKGTGGYGYTF. The CDR3 DNA is TGTGCCAGCAGTAAGGGGACAGGGGGTTATGGCTACACCTTC.

The CDR3 nucleotides read TGCAGTGCTCTATACGGGGATACGCAGTATTTT. Translation: CSALYGDTQYF. V is TRBV20-1 and J is TRBJ2-3; D gene uncertain. Trimming left V 5 bases short and J 6 bases short, with 9 bases between. This CDR3 comprises 11 residues. Germline V lookup: CDR1 DFQATT, CDR2 SNEGSKA (reference sequence).

CDR3 protein: CASSLGQRGQETQYF. For the CDR3, the DNA is TGTGCCAGCAGCTTGGGGCAGCGGGGCCAAGAGACCCAGTACTTC. The rearrangement uses TRBV7-2 and TRBJ2-5; 7 bases map to TRBD2. V shed 3 bases and J 1 base; nucleotides not matched to a gene: 5. Germline loops: CDR1 SGHTA, CDR2 FQGNSA. The CDR3 has 15 amino acids.

This chain uses TRBV30 with TRBJ2-7; 9 bases align to TRBD2. The germline CDR1 and CDR2 sequences are GTSNPN and SVGIG (reference sequence). The CDR3 has 14 amino acids. V was clipped by 3 bases and J by 0 bases; unmatched bases: 3. The chain's CDR3 is CAWRAGGLSYEQYF. DNA of the CDR3: TGTGCCTGGAGAGCGGGGGGACTCTCCTACGAGCAGTACTTC.

This rearrangement joins TRBV7-2 to TRBJ2-5; D possibly corresponds to TRBD2 (5 bases). Trimming removed 8 bases at V and 1 base at J, with 11 bases between. The length of the CDR3 is 13 residues. The germline gives CDR1 SGHTA, CDR2 FQGNSA. The DNA of the CDR3 is TGTGCCAGCGGACTCCTACGCCAAGAGACCCAGTACTTC. Translating it yields CASGLLRQETQYF.

CDR3 bases: TGCGCCAGCAGCTCGTCCGGACAGGGGCCTTTTGAAGCTTTCTTT. Translation: CASSSSGQGPFEAFF. The V and J genes are TRBV5-1 and TRBJ1-1, with 9 bases identical to TRBD1. The CDR3 contains 15 residues. CDR1 is SGHRS, CDR2 YFSETQ, per germline. V dropped 3 bases and J dropped 7; count of bases not matched to a gene: 10.

The chain recombines TRBV14 with TRBJ1-2, with a tentative D call TRBD1 (6 bases). The germline V gene encodes CDR1 SGHDN and CDR2 FVKESK. This CDR3 comprises 12 residues. V was shortened by 4 bases and J by 6 bases, with 9 bases between the two germline ends. The CDR3 nucleotides are TGTGCCAGCAGCCTAACAGGGAATGGCTACACCTTC. Its translation is CASSLTGNGYTF.